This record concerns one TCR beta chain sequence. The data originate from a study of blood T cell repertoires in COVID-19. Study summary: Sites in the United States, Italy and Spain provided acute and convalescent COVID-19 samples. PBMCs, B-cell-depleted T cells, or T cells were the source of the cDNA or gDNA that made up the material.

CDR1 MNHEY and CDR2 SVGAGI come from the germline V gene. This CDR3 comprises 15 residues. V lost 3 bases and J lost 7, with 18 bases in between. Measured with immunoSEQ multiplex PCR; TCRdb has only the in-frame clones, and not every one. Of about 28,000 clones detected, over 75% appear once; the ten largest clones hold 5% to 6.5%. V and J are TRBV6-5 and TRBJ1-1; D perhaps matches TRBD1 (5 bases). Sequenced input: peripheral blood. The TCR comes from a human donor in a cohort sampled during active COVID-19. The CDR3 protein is CASSYDVSRAHEAFF. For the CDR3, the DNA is TGTGCCAGCAGTTATGATGTATCCAGGGCTCATGAAGCTTTCTTT.